These 14 T cell receptor beta chains came from one sample sequenced in a study of T cells after yellow fever vaccination. TCRdb called the 5' RACE reads again in MiXCR, with one record for every CDR3 protein. The sample has about 330,000 distinct CDR3 sequences; approximately 8% are singletons. The material sequenced was PBMCs, taken approximately 47 days after the first yellow fever vaccination. Receptors originate from a man aged 18 to 29 who received the YFV17D yellow fever vaccine.

In its sample, this clonotype was seen a few times. The CDR3 loop reads CASSVGVDRRRTGELFF. The CDR3 coding sequence is TGTGCCAGCAGCGTAGGTGTGGACAGGCGGAGAACCGGGGAGCTGTTTTTT. This chain links TRBV9 with TRBJ2-2; 7 positions agree with TRBD1. Looked up from germline, CDR1 is SGDLS and CDR2 is YYNGEE. This CDR3 is built from 17 residues. J lost 5 bases, V lost 0 bases, and 10 bases had no gene match.

This clonotype has ten or more counts. The rearrangement uses TRBV5-1 and TRBJ2-5; TRBD1 is a possible D gene (7 bases). The CDR3 is 15 residues long. The germline V gene has CDR1 SGHRS and CDR2 YFSETQ. The V end lost 4 bases, the J end lost 5 bases, and 18 bases lay between the germline ends. The CDR3 region has the DNA TGCGCCAGCAGCCCGTCGGGACAGACTAGGGAGACCCAGTACTTC. It specifies CASSPSGQTRETQYF.

A few counts support this clonotype. The chain joins TRBV5-1 to TRBJ1-5, with D tentatively TRBD1 (5 bases). This CDR3 is 15 amino acids long. Germline V gene data show CDR1 as SGHRS and CDR2 as YFSETQ. The V end lost 0 bases, the J end lost 7 bases, and 14 bases lay between the germline ends. CDR3 sequence (DNA): TGCGCCAGCAGCTTGGAAGTGGGGCCCCGCCAGCCCCAGCATTTT. Its protein is CASSLEVGPRQPQHF. The whole variable domain, remainder taken from reference TRBV5-1 and TRBJ1-5, is KAGVTQTPRYLIKTRGQQVTLSCSPISGHRSVSWYQQTPGQGLQFLFEYFSETQRNKGNFPGRFSGRQFSNSRSEMNVSTLELGDSALYLCASSLEVGPRQPQHFGDGTRLSIL.

This clonotype has just a few counts. The chain uses TRBV29-1 and TRBJ2-3, with TRBD2 matching 8 bases. The CDR3 is made up of 14 amino acids. Germline CDR1 is SQVTM and CDR2 is ANQGSEA. The V and J ends lost 4 bases and 5 bases, in that order; junction bases with no gene match: 8. CDR3 DNA: TGCAGCGTTGCGGCGGGGGGAGAGGAAGATACGCAGTATTTT. Its translation is CSVAAGGEEDTQYF.

Only a few counts were recorded for this clonotype. The CDR3 is CASSLAGRASDEQYV. The DNA of the CDR3 is TGTGCCAGCAGCTTAGCCGGGAGAGCTAGCGACGAGCAGTACGTC. The chain is built from TRBV7-9 and TRBJ2-7, with D possibly being TRBD2 (6 bases). Germline V CDR1 and CDR2: SEHNR, FQNEAQ (reference sequence). With 0 bases removed from V and 5 bases from J, the gap between germline ends came to 14 bases. The CDR3 is 15 amino acids.

V and J are TRBV7-9 and TRBJ1-2; 9 bases map to TRBD1. Germline V gives CDR1 SEHNR, CDR2 FQNEAQ (reference sequence). CDR3 length equals 17 residues. V was pared by 2 bases and J by 4 bases, with 11 bases of the junction left unmatched. CDR3 residues: CASSLFGPPGQGYGYTF. The CDR3 DNA follows: TGTGCCAGCAGCTTATTTGGTCCGCCGGGACAGGGCTATGGCTACACCTTC.

The rearrangement joins TRBV19 to TRBJ2-7; D not certain. The CDR3 consists of 14 residues. Germline lookup yields CDR1 LNHDA and CDR2 SQIVND (reference sequence). V lost 4 bases, J lost 4 bases, and 14 bases lay in between. The CDR3 spells CASSKDAGRYEQYF. The CDR3 bases are TGTGCCAGTAGTAAGGACGCAGGTCGTTACGAGCAGTACTTC. Full variable domain (remainder filled in from reference TRBV19 and TRBJ2-7): DGGITQSPKYLFRKEGQNVTLSCEQNLNHDAMYWYRQDPGQGLRLIYYSQIVNDFQKGDIAEGYSVSREKKESFPLTVTSAQKNPTAFYLCASSKDAGRYEQYFGPGTRLTVT.

The table lists this clonotype with a few counts. The chain recombines TRBV24-1 with TRBJ2-7; 9 positions match TRBD1. V shed 8 bases, J shed 2 bases, and the junction held 3 bases outside the gene matches. CDR1 and CDR2 (germline): KGHDR, SFDVKD. This CDR3 comprises 13 residues. The CDR3 protein is CATNNRGPYEQYF. Here the CDR3 DNA reads TGTGCCACCAATAACAGGGGGCCCTACGAGCAGTACTTC.

This clonotype was observed many times. The CDR3 sequence: CSVEDEPNEQFF. CDR3 coding DNA: TGCAGCGTTGAAGACGAGCCAAATGAGCAGTTCTTC. J is TRBJ2-1 and V is TRBV29-1, with D uncertain. There are 12 residues in the CDR3. Germline lookup yields CDR1 SQVTM and CDR2 ANQGSEA. V lost 0 bases, J lost 7 bases, and 7 bases lay in between.

This rearrangement joins TRBV4-2 to TRBJ2-3; 9 nucleotides line up with TRBD2. Germline loops: CDR1 LGHNA, CDR2 YNFKEQ. The CDR3 has 16 amino acids. The ends lost 1 base at V and 4 bases at J; junction bases unmatched: 6. The CDR3 sequence is CASSQAGRGGADTQYF. DNA of the CDR3: TGTGCCAGCAGCCAAGCCGGGCGGGGGGGAGCAGATACGCAGTATTTT.

This clonotype was counted a few times. J is TRBJ2-7 and V is TRBV7-2; tentative D call: TRBD2 (6 bases). From germline, CDR1 is SGHTA and CDR2 FQGNSA. The germline V and J ends were trimmed by 5 bases and 4 bases, with 21 bases remaining between them. The CDR3 covers 16 residues. CDR3 DNA: TGTGCCAGCAGCACTGGGCCCTCCGGGGGATGGTACGAGCAGTACTTC. Protein product: CASSTGPSGGWYEQYF.

This sequence joins TRBV29-1 and TRBJ1-1; 8 nucleotides match TRBD1. Losses at the gene ends were 8 bases for V and 10 bases for J; bases not matched to a gene: 9. Germline CDR1 reads SQVTM; CDR2 reads ANQGSEA. This CDR3 has 11 amino acids. The CDR3 nucleotides read TGCAGCCCAGACAGGGGTGGGGGAGCTTTCTTT. This codes for CSPDRGGGAFF.

The chain has TRBV6-6 and TRBJ2-7; no clear D. Deletions cut 3 bases from V and 7 bases from J, with 10 bases between. CDR1 and CDR2 (germline): MNHNY, SVGAGI (reference sequence). The CDR3 length is 12 residues. The CDR3 loop is CASSYGGGEQYV. CDR3 sequence (DNA): TGTGCCAGCAGTTATGGTGGTGGGGAGCAGTACGTC.

V gene TRBV4-1 combines with J gene TRBJ2-1; a possible D gene is TRBD2 (6 bases). Germline CDR1 MGHRA, CDR2 YSYEKL. The CDR3 covers 15 residues. Trimming removed 4 bases from V and 10 bases from J, with 20 bases in between. CDR3 residues: CASSRTEGLGKEQFF. In DNA form, the CDR3 reads TGCGCCAGCAGCCGAACCGAGGGACTGGGGAAGGAGCAGTTCTTC.